The T cell receptor beta chain under discussion was sequenced for a study of blood T cell repertoires in COVID-19. Study-level background: The United States, Italy and Spain provided the acute and convalescent COVID-19 samples. T cells, B-cell-depleted T cells, or PBMCs supplied cDNA or gDNA.

Original handling: Nucleated cell counts were estimated from reference gene primer amplification. This table comes from immunoSEQ multiplex PCR, and its TCRdb copy is limited to in-frame clones, with some not included. V and J calls and clone size come straight from that table; D and trimming were deduced from the DNA. Of around 190,000 clones listed, 88% are singletons. CDR1 MDHEN and CDR2 SYDVKM come from the germline V gene. V dropped 2 bases and J dropped 3 bases, with 20 bases sitting between them. The CDR3 is made up of 17 amino acids. The gene calls are TRBV28 and TRBJ2-7; D call uncertain. The source is a human donor in a cohort sampled during active COVID-19. The sample was peripheral blood. The CDR3 DNA reads as TGTGCCAGCAGTTTACTCGGCGCGGCGTCCCTAAACTACGAGCAGTACTTC. Its protein is CASSLLGAASLNYEQYF.